The clone carrying this TCR beta chain was seen a handful of times. What it binds is not known. TCRdb re-derived calls from the 5' RACE reads in MiXCR, one entry per CDR3 protein. This table has about 500,000 distinct CDR3 sequences, over 20% appearing once. This sample was taken from a study of T-cell memory formation after mild COVID-19. Points from the study as a whole: Contracting clones localized mainly to CM and EM when CD4+ and mainly to EMRA when CD8+. The pre-infection memory compartment contained some responding clones, suggesting cross-reactive memory joined.

This receptor was identified in an adult woman who had mild COVID-19 (a few samples of this study predate the infection). Cell type and time point are not known. What was sequenced was PBMCs or a T cell subset sorted from them (not recorded which).

The CDR3 nucleotides read TGTGCCAGCAGTGTAGGACTAGCAACAGATACGCAGTATTTT. Amino acids: CASSVGLATDTQYF. V usage is TRBV13 and J usage is TRBJ2-3; 8 bases align to TRBD2. The CDR3 covers 14 residues. V was clipped by 6 bases and J by 3 bases; unmatched bases: 5. Germline V gene lookup returns CDR1 PRHDT and CDR2 FYEKMQ (reference sequence).